This T cell receptor (beta chain) was captured in a study of blood T cells in healthy people across ages. The germline V and J ends were trimmed by 0 bases and 3 bases, with 15 bases remaining between them. In germline, CDR1 is SGHDT, CDR2 YYEEEE. The CDR3 runs to 16 residues. Primers used in a second PCR of about 6 to 11 cycles were a sample-barcoded 5' primer and a J-beta primer mix. Every cDNA molecule bore a tag from a template-switch adaptor containing 12 random nucleotides. TCRdb recomputed calls from the 5' RACE reads with MiXCR, one row per CDR3 protein. In the table there are under 850,000 distinct CDR3 sequences, 30% to 45% of which are singletons. This clonotype was counted between two and nine times. A much larger clone differs by one base, so this may be a read error.

Sequenced: blood. The receptor's source is a man younger than 35 in good health. V usage is TRBV5-6 and J usage is TRBJ1-1; D is undetermined. CDR3: CASSLDFPGVDTEAFF. CDR3 in DNA: TGTGCCAGCAGCTTGGATTTCCCAGGTGTGGACACTGAAGCTTTCTTT.